The 29 T cell receptor beta chains reported below all come from one sample, sequenced in a study of T-cell reconstitution after alpha-beta-depleted transplantation in children (dated by TCRdb to about 2016). The library was generated by PCR. TCRdb records Illumina HiSeq 2500 as the sequencer. TCR library preparation used molecular barcoding, with unique molecular identifiers applied to normalize quantification of the TCRbeta repertoire. TCRdb reprocessing: public reads trimmed at Q25 with fastp, clones called with MiXCR, in-frame beta chains kept. Each entry merges the rows of one CDR3 protein and shows their most common DNA and genes. The sample data list a few hundred thousand distinct CDR3 sequences, and less than 15% of these were observed just once. The ten largest clonotypes hold over 3.5% of the sample. This specimen was PBMCs, taken from the stem cell graft. Every receptor here comes from a human donor who donated a stem cell graft to a child with Fanconi anemia.

In its sample, this clonotype was seen a few times. The chain employs TRBV20-1 and TRBJ2-6; 7 nucleotides align to TRBD1. Per the germline V gene, CDR1 is DFQATT and CDR2 is SNEGSKA (reference sequence). V trimming: 5 bases; J trimming: 0 bases; junction bases outside the gene matches: 1. The CDR3 runs to 14 residues. In DNA, the CDR3 is TGCAGTGCTGGACAGGACTCTGGGGCCAACGTCCTGACTTTC. It translates to CSAGQDSGANVLTF.

CDR3 residues: CASSDSTGTGRSSYEQYV. The CDR3 DNA reads as TGTGCCAGCAGTGACTCGACAGGGACAGGGCGAAGCTCCTACGAGCAGTACGTC. The chain carries TRBV6-4 and TRBJ2-7; the match to TRBD1 covers 9 bases. The CDR3 contains 18 residues. V lost 0 bases and J lost 0; bases outside the gene matches: 9. Germline-derived CDR1 and CDR2 are MRHNA and SNTAGT.

The CDR3 DNA follows: TGTGCCAGCAGTTTAGGGCCGGTGACGAACAATGAGCAGTTCTTC. It translates to CASSLGPVTNNEQFF. The gene calls are TRBV27 and TRBJ2-1; D remains ambiguous. In germline, CDR1 is MNHEY, CDR2 SMNVEV (reference sequence). The germline V and J ends were trimmed by 2 bases and 5 bases, with 13 bases remaining between them. This CDR3 spans 15 amino acids.

This clonotype was seen many times. This sequence joins TRBV5-1 and TRBJ1-2; D call uncertain. Germline lookup yields CDR1 SGHRS and CDR2 YFSETQ. V was shortened by 0 bases and J by 4 bases, with 7 bases between the two germline ends. The CDR3 contains 13 residues. Written as DNA, the CDR3 is TGCGCCAGCAGCTTGGACAGCGGCTATGGCTACACCTTC. Translated: CASSLDSGYGYTF.

This clonotype was counted at least ten times. J is TRBJ1-2 and V is TRBV4-3, with TRBD1 identical over 7 bases. The V and J ends lost 1 base and 3 bases, in that order; junction bases with no gene match: 5. The CDR3 is made up of 15 amino acids. The germline CDR1 and CDR2 sequences are LGHNA and YSLEER. The CDR3 reads CASSQVRTGDYGYTF. Here the CDR3 DNA reads TGCGCCAGCAGCCAAGTAAGAACAGGGGACTATGGCTACACCTTC.

This clonotype appeared a few times. This chain joins TRBV6-5 and TRBJ2-3; a weak D match, TRBD1 (6 bases). Trimming cost V 4 bases and J 4 bases, with 15 bases left between them. The V gene's germline CDR1 is MNHEY and CDR2 SVGAGI. This CDR3 contains 15 residues. CDR3 sequence: CASSFGTSRSDTQYF. In DNA form, the CDR3 reads TGTGCCAGCAGTTTTGGGACAAGTAGATCAGATACGCAGTATTTT.

This clonotype was recorded many times. The chain carries TRBV4-3 and TRBJ2-2, with unresolved D. Trimming took off 4 bases at V and 0 bases at J, with 12 bases between the two ends. The CDR3 totals 16 residues. Germline CDR1 is LGHNA and CDR2 is YSLEER. The CDR3 is CASSRRTNSNTGELFF. The DNA of the CDR3 is TGCGCCAGCAGCCGGCGGACGAACTCGAACACCGGGGAGCTGTTTTTT.

This clonotype has only a few counts. V is TRBV12-3 or TRBV12-4 and J is TRBJ1-6; D might be TRBD1 (5 bases). The CDR3 runs to 17 residues. Trimming cost V 2 bases and J 0 bases, with 11 bases left between them. CDR3 nucleotide sequence: TGTGCCAGCAGTTTAACGGCAGGGAGCTCCTATAATTCACCCCTCCACTTT. This codes for CASSLTAGSSYNSPLHF.

The genes are TRBV6-2 or TRBV6-3 and TRBJ2-5; possible D gene TRBD2, 6 bases. The CDR3 spans 13 residues. The V end lost 7 bases, the J end lost 5 bases, and 14 bases lay between the germline ends. Germline CDR1 and CDR2: MNHEY and SVGEGT. The DNA for the CDR3 is TGTGCCAGCAAAGGGACTTCGAAGGAGACCCAGTACTTC. Translating gives CASKGTSKETQYF.

This clonotype was counted between two and nine times. V and J are TRBV5-1 and TRBJ2-5, with a possible D match to TRBD2 (6 bases). Germline V gives CDR1 SGHRS, CDR2 YFSETQ. The V end was cut by 7 bases, the J end by 3 bases, with 16 bases between. The CDR3 has 14 residues. CDR3: CASRREEGKETQYF. CDR3 DNA sequence: TGCGCCAGCCGGAGGGAGGAAGGAAAAGAGACCCAGTACTTC.

CDR3 in amino acids: CASSSWGDIQYF. CDR3 bases: TGTGCCAGCAGTTCCTGGGGGGACATTCAGTACTTC. J is TRBJ2-4 and V is TRBV12-3 or TRBV12-4, with D possibly being TRBD2 (6 bases). The CDR3 has 12 amino acids. Trimming pared 4 bases from V and 8 bases from J, leaving 9 bases between.

This clonotype has a count of ten or more. This rearrangement joins TRBV6-1 to TRBJ1-6; possibly TRBD1 for D (6 bases). This CDR3 has 15 residues. Germline loops: CDR1 MNHNS, CDR2 SASEGT. V was shortened by 2 bases and J by 7 bases, with 12 bases between the two germline ends. The CDR3 region is CASSEQGILNSPLHF. Here the CDR3 DNA reads TGTGCCAGCAGTGAACAGGGGATTCTGAATTCACCCCTCCACTTT.

This sequence joins TRBV7-9 and TRBJ2-3; D is uncertain. The CDR3 consists of 15 residues. Germline V gives CDR1 SEHNR, CDR2 FQNEAQ (reference sequence). V lost 5 bases and J lost 2, with 14 bases in between. DNA for the CDR3: TGTGCCAGCAGCCCGACCCCCCTTCTCACAGATACGCAGTATTTT. Translated: CASSPTPLLTDTQYF.

This clonotype was counted between two and nine times. This chain uses TRBV4-3 with TRBJ1-2; 9 nucleotides agree with TRBD1. Losses at the gene ends were 0 bases for V and 6 bases for J; bases not matched to a gene: 5. Germline V CDR1 and CDR2: LGHNA, YSLEER. This CDR3 contains 15 residues. The CDR3 bases are TGCGCCAGCAGCCAAGATGGAGGACAGGGGAATGGCTACACCTTC. Translated, it gives CASSQDGGQGNGYTF.

The V call is TRBV3-1, the J call TRBJ1-1; D not resolved. CDR1 is LGHDT, CDR2 YNNKEL, per germline (reference sequence). The CDR3 is 12 amino acids. Trimming removed 4 bases at V and 11 bases at J, with 14 bases between. The DNA for the CDR3 is TGTGCCAGCAGCCTTCCGGCCCAGGAGGCTTTCTTT. Protein sequence: CASSLPAQEAFF.

This clonotype was seen a handful of times. V gene TRBV28 combines with J gene TRBJ1-4, with D possibly TRBD1 on 6 matching bases. CDR3 length: 15 amino acids. Germline loops: CDR1 MDHEN, CDR2 SYDVKM. Trimming took 7 bases from V and 6 from J, leaving 18 bases between them. The CDR3 region is CASTQLNRVDEKLFF. The CDR3 region has the DNA TGTGCCAGCACACAGCTGAACAGGGTTGATGAAAAACTGTTTTTT.

The sample holds a few counts of this clonotype. J is TRBJ2-4 and V is TRBV4-2; D ambiguous. Germline lookup yields CDR1 LGHNA and CDR2 YNFKEQ. V was shortened by 0 bases and J by 2 bases, with 8 bases between the two germline ends. The CDR3 length is 15 residues. The CDR3, as DNA: TGTGCCAGCAGCCAAGACCGGGCGACCAAAAACATTCAGTACTTC. The encoded protein is CASSQDRATKNIQYF.

Ten or more counts support this clonotype. The V gene is TRBV4-3, the J gene TRBJ2-7; no reliable D call. The germline V gene encodes CDR1 LGHNA and CDR2 YSLEER. The length of the CDR3 is 15 residues. With 0 bases removed from V and 4 bases from J, the gap between germline ends came to 13 bases. The CDR3 DNA reads as TGCGCCAGCAGCCAAGAGATCAACAGACCGTACGAGCAGTACTTC. It specifies CASSQEINRPYEQYF.

This clonotype occurred a few times. The rearrangement links TRBV5-1 to TRBJ2-1; 8 bases map to TRBD1. The ends lost 5 bases at V and 9 bases at J; junction bases unmatched: 7. Germline loops: CDR1 SGHRS, CDR2 YFSETQ. This CDR3 comprises 13 residues. The chain's CDR3 is CASSAQGEGEQFF. The CDR3 DNA reads as TGCGCCAGCAGTGCACAGGGGGAAGGTGAGCAGTTCTTC.

The rearrangement joins TRBV12-3 or TRBV12-4 to TRBJ1-1; 7 nucleotides agree with TRBD1. V lost 6 bases and J lost 10; bases outside the gene matches: 5. The length of the CDR3 is 11 residues. As DNA, the CDR3 is TGTGCCAGCAGCGACAGGGAGCGAGCTTTCTTT. This codes for CASSDRERAFF.

This chain links TRBV4-3 with TRBJ1-2; D not resolved. V dropped 0 bases and J dropped 3 bases, with 14 bases sitting between them. CDR1 and CDR2 (germline): LGHNA, YSLEER. The CDR3 covers 16 residues. The CDR3 nucleotides are TGCGCCAGCAGCCAAGATAGCGTTCAGGACTACTATGGCTACACCTTC. Amino acid sequence: CASSQDSVQDYYGYTF.

The genes are TRBV20-1 and TRBJ2-7; D might be TRBD1 (6 bases). The CDR3 contains 14 residues. Germline CDR1 DFQATT, CDR2 SNEGSKA (reference sequence). Trimming left V 4 bases short and J 2 bases short, with 15 bases between. The CDR3 spells CSAKARGLPYEQYV. As DNA, the CDR3 is TGCAGTGCTAAGGCCAGGGGTCTTCCCTACGAGCAGTACGTC.

This clonotype came up a few times. The rearrangement links TRBV27 to TRBJ1-5, with 10 bases lining up with TRBD1. CDR3 length: 14 residues. V lost 5 bases, J lost 6 bases, and 4 bases stayed unmatched. The germline CDR1 and CDR2 sequences are MNHEY and SMNVEV (reference sequence). The CDR3 coding sequence is TGTGCCAGCAGTCCCGACAGGGGGCCTCAGCCCCAGCATTTT. The encoded protein is CASSPDRGPQPQHF.

Concerning this clonotype itself: The CDR3 does not close with the conserved phenylalanine or tryptophan, likely indicating a read error. The chain uses TRBV9 and TRBJ1-2; D unclear. The V end was cut by 2 bases, the J end by 2 bases, with 10 bases between. This CDR3 has 14 amino acids. The germline V gene has CDR1 SGDLS and CDR2 YYNGEE. CDR3 in DNA: TGTGCCAGCAGCGTCGGCGGCCTGAACTATGGCTACACCTGC. Translated: CASSVGGLNYGYTC.

V usage is TRBV7-2 and J usage is TRBJ1-2; D is possibly TRBD1 (6 bases). Trimming cost V 5 bases and J 6 bases, with 13 bases left between them. From germline, CDR1 is SGHTA and CDR2 FQGNSA. This CDR3 is 13 amino acids long. The CDR3 loop is CASSLGTNDGYTF. DNA of the CDR3: TGTGCCAGCAGCCTCGGGACAAATGATGGCTACACCTTC.

V usage is TRBV5-6 and J usage is TRBJ2-2; 7 nucleotides align to TRBD1. The CDR3 length is 15 residues. Germline V gene data show CDR1 as SGHDT and CDR2 as YYEEEE. V lost 0 bases, J lost 5 bases, and 4 bases stayed unmatched. The CDR3 DNA follows: TGTGCCAGCAGCTTGGCCAGGGGGTTTACCGGGGAGCTGTTTTTT. Translating it yields CASSLARGFTGELFF.

This clonotype was counted a few times. This chain uses TRBV12-3 or TRBV12-4 with TRBJ2-2, with D uncertain. The V end was cut by 1 base, the J end by 6 bases, with 6 bases between. The CDR3 sequence is 13 residues long. The CDR3 nucleotides are TGTGCCAGCAGTTTAGTGCAGGCCGGGGAGCTGTTTTTT. It translates to CASSLVQAGELFF.

This clonotype was seen only a few times. One junction end disagrees with the germline gene, perhaps due to a read error. This sequence joins TRBV7-7 and TRBJ1-1, with D possibly being TRBD1 (5 bases). Germline V gene lookup returns CDR1 SSHAT and CDR2 FNYEAQ (reference sequence). The CDR3 loop spans 13 amino acids. Written as DNA, the CDR3 is TGTGCTAGCAGCTTGGACACCGGGGCTGAAGCTTTCTTT. Its translation: CASSLDTGAEAFF.

This clonotype has just a few counts. V is TRBV11-2 and J is TRBJ2-2; D remains ambiguous. CDR1 SGHAT and CDR2 FQNNGV come from the germline V gene. CDR3 length: 15 residues. Trimming took off 5 bases at V and 5 bases at J, with 15 bases between the two ends. The CDR3 here is CASSPDRTLTGELFF. As DNA, the CDR3 is TGTGCCAGCAGCCCAGATAGAACCCTAACCGGGGAGCTGTTTTTT.